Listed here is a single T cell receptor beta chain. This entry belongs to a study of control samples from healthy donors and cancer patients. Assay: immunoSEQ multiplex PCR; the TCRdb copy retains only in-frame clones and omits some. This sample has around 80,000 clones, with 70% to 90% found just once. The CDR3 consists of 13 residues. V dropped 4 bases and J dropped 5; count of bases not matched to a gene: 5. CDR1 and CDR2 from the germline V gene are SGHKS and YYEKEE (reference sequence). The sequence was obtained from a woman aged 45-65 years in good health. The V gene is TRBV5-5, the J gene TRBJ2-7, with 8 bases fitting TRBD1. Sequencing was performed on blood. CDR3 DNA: TGTGCCAGCAGCCTCCAGGGGGCTAACGAGCAGTACTTC. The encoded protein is CASSLQGANEQYF. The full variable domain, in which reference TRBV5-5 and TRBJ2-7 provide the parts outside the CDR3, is DAGVTQSPTHLIKTRGQQVTLRCSPISGHKSVSWYQQVLGQGPQFIFQYYEKEERGRGNFPDRFSARQFPNYSSELNVNALLLGDSALYLCASSLQGANEQYFGPGTRLTVT.